The clone carrying this T cell receptor beta chain has ten or more counts. Its cognate antigen is unknown. This entry comes from a study of T cell repertoires in cytomegalovirus infection. Across the study: Signatures in public TCR beta sequences pointed to both CMV infection and matching HLA type. The study's findings and limits: Cumulative public TCR beta family frequency identified carriers of CMV plus the relevant HLA. The study found HLA-C-restricted CMV-specific TCR beta clonotypes dominating the ex vivo response.

TCRdb passed the reads through MiXCR, listing each CDR3 protein once. The sample consists of approximately 490,000 distinct CDR3 sequences, about 11% of them appearing once. Deletions cut 5 bases from V and 2 bases from J, with 13 bases between. CDR1 is SGHTA and CDR2 is FQGNSA in the germline V gene. This CDR3 spans 15 amino acids. The chain couples TRBV7-2 to TRBJ1-3; D ambiguous. The sequence derives from a human donor in good health (CMV status not recorded). Some clones in this sample may be carry-over from other donors' samples. Sequenced input: PBMCs. CDR3 region: CASSPRVSPGNTIYF. For the CDR3, the DNA is TGTGCCAGCAGCCCCCGTGTCTCGCCTGGAAACACCATATATTTT.